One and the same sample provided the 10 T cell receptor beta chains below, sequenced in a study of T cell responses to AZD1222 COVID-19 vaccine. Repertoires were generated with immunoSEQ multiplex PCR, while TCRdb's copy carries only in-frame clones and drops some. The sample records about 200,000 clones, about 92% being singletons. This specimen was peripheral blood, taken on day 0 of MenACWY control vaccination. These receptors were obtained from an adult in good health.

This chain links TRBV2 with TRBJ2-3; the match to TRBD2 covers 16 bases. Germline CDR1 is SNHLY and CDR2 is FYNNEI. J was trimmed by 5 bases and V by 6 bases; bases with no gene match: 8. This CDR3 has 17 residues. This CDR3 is CASRGTSGGASKDTQYF. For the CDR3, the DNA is TGTGCCAGCAGAGGGACTAGCGGGGGGGCCTCGAAAGATACGCAGTATTTT.

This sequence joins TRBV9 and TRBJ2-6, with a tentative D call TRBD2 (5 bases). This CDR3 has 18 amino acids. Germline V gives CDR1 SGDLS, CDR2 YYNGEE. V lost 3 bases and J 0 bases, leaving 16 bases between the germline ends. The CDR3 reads CASSAPGSLTSGANVLTF. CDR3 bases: TGTGCCAGCAGCGCCCCGGGAAGCTTAACCTCTGGGGCCAACGTCCTGACTTTC.

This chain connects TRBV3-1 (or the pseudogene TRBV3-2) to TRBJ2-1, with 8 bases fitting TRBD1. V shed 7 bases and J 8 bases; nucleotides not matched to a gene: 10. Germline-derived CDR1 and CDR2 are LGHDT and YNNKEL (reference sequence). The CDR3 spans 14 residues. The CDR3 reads CASTRQGLSHEQFF. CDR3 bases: TGTGCCAGCACCCGACAGGGGCTCTCCCATGAGCAGTTCTTC.

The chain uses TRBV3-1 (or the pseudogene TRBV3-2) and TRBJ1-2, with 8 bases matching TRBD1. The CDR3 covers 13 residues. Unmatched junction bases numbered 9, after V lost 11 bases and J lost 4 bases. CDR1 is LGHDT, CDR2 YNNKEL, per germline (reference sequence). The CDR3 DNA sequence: TGTGCCGCAGGACAGGGTATAGGCTATGGCTACACCTTC. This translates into CAAGQGIGYGYTF.

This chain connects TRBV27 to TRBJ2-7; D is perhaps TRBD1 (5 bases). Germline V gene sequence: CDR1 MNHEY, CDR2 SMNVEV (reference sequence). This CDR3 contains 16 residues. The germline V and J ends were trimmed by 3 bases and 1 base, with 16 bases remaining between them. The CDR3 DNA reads TGTGCCAGCAGTTTTAGTACAGGTCCCGTATCCTACGAGCAGTACTTC. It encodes CASSFSTGPVSYEQYF.

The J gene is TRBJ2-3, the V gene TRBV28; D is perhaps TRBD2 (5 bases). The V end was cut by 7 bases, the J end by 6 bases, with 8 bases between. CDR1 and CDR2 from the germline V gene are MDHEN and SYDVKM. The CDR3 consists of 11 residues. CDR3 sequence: CASTGIDTQYF. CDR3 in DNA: TGTGCCAGCACCGGGATTGATACGCAGTATTTT.

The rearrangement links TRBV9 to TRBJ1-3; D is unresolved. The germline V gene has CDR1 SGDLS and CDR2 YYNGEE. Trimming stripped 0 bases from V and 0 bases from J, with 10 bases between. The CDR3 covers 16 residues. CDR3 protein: CASSVEAGHSGNTIYF. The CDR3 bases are TGTGCCAGCAGCGTAGAGGCAGGCCACTCTGGAAACACCATATATTTT.

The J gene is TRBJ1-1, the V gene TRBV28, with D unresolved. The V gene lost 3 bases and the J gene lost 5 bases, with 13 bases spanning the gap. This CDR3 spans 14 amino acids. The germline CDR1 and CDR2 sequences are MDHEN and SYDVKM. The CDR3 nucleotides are TGTGCCAGCAGTTTCCGGCAGTCGGGGACTGAAGCTTTCTTT. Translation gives CASSFRQSGTEAFF.

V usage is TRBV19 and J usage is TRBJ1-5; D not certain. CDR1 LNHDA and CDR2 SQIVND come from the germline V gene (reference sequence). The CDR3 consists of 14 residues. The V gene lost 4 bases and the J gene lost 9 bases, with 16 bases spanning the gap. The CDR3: CASSTTVSSRPQHF. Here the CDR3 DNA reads TGTGCCAGTAGTACGACGGTCTCATCTCGGCCCCAGCATTTT.

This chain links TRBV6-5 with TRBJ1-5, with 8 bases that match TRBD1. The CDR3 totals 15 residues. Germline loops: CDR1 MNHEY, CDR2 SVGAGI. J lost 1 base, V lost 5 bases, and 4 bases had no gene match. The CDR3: CASSPDRGSNQPQHF. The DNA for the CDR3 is TGTGCCAGCAGTCCAGACAGGGGAAGCAATCAGCCCCAGCATTTT.